This TCR beta chain was identified in a study of blood T cells in healthy people across ages. Then a second PCR, running about 6 to 11 cycles, was carried out with a sample-barcoded 5' primer and a J-beta primer mix. A 12-random-nucleotide template-switch adaptor tagged each cDNA molecule. TCRdb used MiXCR to reprocess the 5' RACE reads, holding one entry per CDR3 protein. The sample holds about 1.5 million distinct CDR3 sequences, approximately 42% seen once. This clonotype was picked up a small number of times. Its antigen is currently unknown. Findings and caveats of the study: Per million T cells, the diversity of TCR beta decreased roughly linearly as age advanced. Comparison with aged donors showed that long-lived donors had more naive CD4+ cells and higher diversity.

Per the germline V gene, CDR1 is LGHNA and CDR2 is YSLEER. The CDR3 runs 18 residues. The V end lost 2 bases, the J end lost 2 bases, and 22 bases lay between the germline ends. Isolation recovered at least 6.5 million PBMCs from every sample. This receptor was identified in a woman between 18 and 29 years old in good health. The rearrangement links TRBV4-3 to TRBJ2-7, with D perhaps matching TRBD1 (6 bases). What was sequenced was blood. The CDR3 protein is CASSQLTRRAGDPYEQYF. CDR3 coding DNA: TGCGCCAGCAGCCAACTCACGAGACGGGCAGGGGATCCCTACGAGCAGTACTTC.